This TCR beta chain comes out of a study of blood T cell repertoires in COVID-19. Trimming removed 1 base from V and 5 bases from J, with 15 bases in between. Germline V gene sequence: CDR1 LNHDA, CDR2 SQIVND (reference sequence). The CDR3 has 15 residues. TCRdb keeps only in-frame clones here, not all; method: immunoSEQ multiplex PCR. The sample records over 300,000 clones, around 89% being singletons. This receptor was identified in a woman aged 25 to 39 with acute COVID-19. V is TRBV19 and J is TRBJ2-7, with a tentative D call TRBD1 (6 bases). Sequencing was performed on PBMCs or T cells enriched from blood (not recorded which). The CDR3 reads CASSIGGQGINEQYF. The CDR3 bases are TGTGCCAGTAGTATAGGCGGCCAGGGGATTAACGAGCAGTACTTC. Looking up the rest from reference TRBV19 and TRBJ2-7 gives the full variable domain: DGGITQSPKYLFRKEGQNVTLSCEQNLNHDAMYWYRQDPGQGLRLIYYSQIVNDFQKGDIAEGYSVSREKKESFPLTVTSAQKNPTAFYLCASSIGGQGINEQYFGPGTRLTVT.